This record covers a single T cell receptor beta chain. The record originates from a study of cytomegalovirus exposure and HLA in healthy donors. The trim removed 6 bases at V and 6 bases at J, leaving 11 bases unmatched. Germline CDR1 is SNHLY and CDR2 is FYNNEI. The CDR3 extends over 16 amino acids. Primers included in the PCR were 60 Vbeta and 13 Jbeta primers. TCRdb's copy holds only in-frame clones and misses some; the assay was immunoSEQ multiplex PCR. This table has approximately 99,000 clones, around 81% appearing once. Sequencing input: PBMCs. The source of this sequence is a man between 40 and 49 years old in good health and CMV-seropositive. V is TRBV2 and J is TRBJ2-3; the match to TRBD2 covers 11 bases. CDR3 sequence reads: CASRALAGASHDTQYF. DNA of the CDR3: TGTGCCAGCAGGGCACTAGCGGGGGCCTCCCACGATACGCAGTATTTT.